This T cell receptor (beta chain) was profiled in a study of blood T cell repertoires in COVID-19. On the study more broadly: Acute and convalescent COVID-19 specimens originated in the United States, Italy and Spain.

Study processing details: Estimates of nucleated cell counts were drawn from the amplification of reference gene primers. The method was immunoSEQ multiplex PCR; TCRdb's version includes in-frame clones alone and lacks a portion of them. The DNA gave D and trimming, while V, J and clone size come from that table. This sample yields around 260,000 clones, of which roughly 84% are seen a single time; roughly 0.87% belongs to the top ten. V was pared by 5 bases and J by 7 bases, with 27 bases between. This CDR3 is built from 18 residues. CDR1 and CDR2 from the germline V gene are MNHNY and SVGAGI (reference sequence). It was during active infection that Seattle patients were enrolled and then longitudinally followed.

The material sequenced was peripheral blood. This clonotype originated in a human donor with COVID-19, enrolled during active disease. The donor label of this sample is uncertain. The chain joins TRBV6-6 to TRBJ1-5; weak D call: TRBD1 (6 bases). CDR3 residues: CASSPTYLGAGAKQPQHF. DNA of the CDR3: TGTGCCAGCAGTCCTACATACTTAGGGGCAGGGGCAAAGCAGCCCCAGCATTTT.